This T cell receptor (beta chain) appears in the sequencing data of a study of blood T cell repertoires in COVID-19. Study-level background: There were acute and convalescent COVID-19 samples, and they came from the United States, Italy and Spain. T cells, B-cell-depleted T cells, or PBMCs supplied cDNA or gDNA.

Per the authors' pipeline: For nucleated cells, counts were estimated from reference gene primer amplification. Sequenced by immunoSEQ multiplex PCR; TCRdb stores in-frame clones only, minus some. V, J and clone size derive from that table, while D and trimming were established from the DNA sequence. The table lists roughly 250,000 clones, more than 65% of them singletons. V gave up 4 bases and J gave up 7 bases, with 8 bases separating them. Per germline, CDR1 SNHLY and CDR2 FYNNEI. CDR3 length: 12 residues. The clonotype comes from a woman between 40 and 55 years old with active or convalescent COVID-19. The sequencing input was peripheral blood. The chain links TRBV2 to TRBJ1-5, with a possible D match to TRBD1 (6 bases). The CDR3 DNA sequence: TGTGCCAGCAGTGCAGGGGTCCAGCCCCAGCATTTT. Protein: CASSAGVQPQHF.